Presented here are 13 T cell receptor beta chains from one specimen sequenced in a study of shared clonotypes between healthy human individuals. The protocol was immunoSEQ multiplex PCR, while the TCRdb copy is restricted to in-frame clones and leaves out a portion. The table has approximately 740,000 clones, around 67% seen once. Input material: memory CD4+ T cells sorted from blood. The sample's subset: CD45RA-negative fraction. The receptors derive from a woman in her thirties in good health.

This chain links TRBV4-1 with TRBJ2-5; D remains ambiguous. V was pared by 4 bases and J by 5 bases, with 11 bases between. This CDR3 has 13 amino acids. In germline, CDR1 is MGHRA, CDR2 YSYEKL. The CDR3 nucleotides are TGCGCCAGCAGCCCGTCGGGTGGGGAGACCCAGTACTTC. Translating it yields CASSPSGGETQYF.

This clone was seen at least ten times. The DNA of the CDR3 is TGCGCCAGCAGCGACAAGGGGCGCCGGGGAGGAACCCAGTACTTC. This codes for CASSDKGRRGGTQYF. This sequence joins TRBV23-1 and TRBJ2-5; D is possibly TRBD2 (6 bases). TRBV23-1 is given ORF status, its function remaining uncertain. V was shortened by 6 bases and J by 8 bases, with 22 bases between the two germline ends. The CDR3 length is 15 residues.

This clone appeared a few times. This sequence joins TRBV6-1 and TRBJ2-2; no clear D. V was shortened by 5 bases and J by 5 bases, with 9 bases between the two germline ends. CDR1 is MNHNS, CDR2 SASEGT, per germline. The CDR3 covers 13 residues. In nucleotides, the CDR3 is TGTGCCAGCAGTAAAGGGTGGACCGGGGAGCTGTTTTTT. This translates into CASSKGWTGELFF.

J is TRBJ1-2 and V is TRBV27; D not certain. This CDR3 contains 13 residues. Deletions cut 0 bases from V and 6 bases from J, with 8 bases between. Germline V gene lookup returns CDR1 MNHEY and CDR2 SMNVEV (reference sequence). In nucleotides, the CDR3 is TGTGCCAGCAGTTTATCGGGTCTGGATGGCTACACCTTC. This translates into CASSLSGLDGYTF.

The chain combines TRBV28 with TRBJ2-1; D not resolved. V was trimmed by 5 bases and J by 7 bases, leaving 21 bases between them. The CDR3 is made up of 16 amino acids. CDR1 MDHEN and CDR2 SYDVKM come from the germline V gene. The CDR3 reads CASSPPSRLAGNEQFF. In DNA form, the CDR3 reads TGTGCCAGCAGTCCCCCCTCAAGGCTCGCCGGGAATGAGCAGTTCTTC.

This chain connects TRBV5-5 to TRBJ1-2, with 7 nucleotides matching TRBD1. J was trimmed by 4 bases and V by 1 base; bases with no gene match: 16. Germline CDR1 SGHKS, CDR2 YYEKEE (reference sequence). The CDR3 loop spans 18 amino acids. This chain's CDR3 is CASSLRTSGTVPGYGYTF. In DNA form, the CDR3 reads TGTGCCAGCAGCTTGAGGACCTCCGGGACAGTCCCCGGCTATGGCTACACCTTC.

V usage is TRBV29-1 and J usage is TRBJ2-7; no definite D call. The CDR3 sequence is 13 residues long. V lost 4 bases and J lost 11, with 21 bases in between. Germline V CDR1 and CDR2: SQVTM, ANQGSEA. The CDR3 region is CSVVFPGGAGEYF. CDR3 DNA: TGCAGCGTTGTTTTTCCGGGCGGAGCTGGGGAGTACTTC.

This chain connects TRBV10-2 to TRBJ2-1; no firm D call. This CDR3 is 11 amino acids long. V gave up 7 bases and J gave up 7 bases, with 8 bases separating them. Germline V gene lookup returns CDR1 WSHSY and CDR2 SAAADI. CDR3 protein: CASKAQNEQFF. For the CDR3, the DNA is TGCGCCAGCAAGGCCCAAAATGAGCAGTTCTTC.

This clone was counted only a few times. The chain links TRBV18 to TRBJ1-3, with unresolved D. This CDR3 comprises 12 residues. The ends were cut back, 2 bases at V and 8 bases at J, with 7 bases in the middle. CDR1 KGHSH and CDR2 LQKENI come from the germline V gene. This CDR3 is CASSPSTDTIYF. The CDR3, as DNA: TGTGCCAGCTCACCAAGTACGGACACCATATATTTT.

V usage is TRBV6-5 and J usage is TRBJ1-2; D unclear. Trimming took 4 bases from V and 0 from J, leaving 9 bases between them. The CDR3 extends over 14 amino acids. The germline V gene has CDR1 MNHEY and CDR2 SVGAGI. The CDR3 DNA sequence: TGTGCCAGCAGTTTCCGGCACTCTAACTATGGCTACACCTTC. It specifies CASSFRHSNYGYTF.

The chain combines TRBV7-6 with TRBJ2-1; D perhaps matches TRBD2 (7 bases). Germline assignment: CDR1 SGHVS and CDR2 FNYEAQ. The ends were cut back, 1 base at V and 7 bases at J, with 14 bases in the middle. The CDR3 contains 15 residues. The CDR3 coding sequence is TGTGCCAGCAGCTTAGAGCTCGGGGGGCGGAATGAGCAGTTCTTC. Amino acid sequence: CASSLELGGRNEQFF.

V usage is TRBV5-1 and J usage is TRBJ2-7; D possibly matches TRBD1 or TRBD2 (5 bases each). Germline values: CDR1 SGHRS, CDR2 YFSETQ. The CDR3 is 14 amino acids. V was clipped by 0 bases and J by 3 bases, with 10 bases between them. CDR3 DNA: TGCGCCAGCAGCTTGGGGGACGTAGGCTACGAGCAGTACTTC. Translated, it gives CASSLGDVGYEQYF. Full variable domain (remainder filled in from reference TRBV5-1 and TRBJ2-7): KAGVTQTPRYLIKTRGQQVTLSCSPISGHRSVSWYQQTPGQGLQFLFEYFSETQRNKGNFPGRFSGRQFSNSRSEMNVSTLELGDSALYLCASSLGDVGYEQYFGPGTRLTVT.

The sample holds a few counts of this clone. The chain employs TRBV6-1 and TRBJ2-7; tentatively, D is TRBD1 (6 bases). Trimming removed 6 bases from V and 2 bases from J, with 8 bases in between. The CDR3 is 12 residues long. Germline V gene lookup returns CDR1 MNHNS and CDR2 SASEGT. CDR3 loop: CASRGQTYEQYF. The CDR3 coding sequence is TGTGCCAGCAGAGGACAGACCTACGAGCAGTACTTC.